The 9 T cell receptor beta chains listed next were all sequenced from one sample in a study of CD8 T cells in ankylosing spondylitis. TCRdb itself ran the 5' RACE reads through MiXCR, one entry per CDR3 protein. The table records 200,000 to 250,000 distinct CDR3 sequences, roughly 8% of them present only once. Sequenced: blood, either unsorted or a sorted T cell fraction (not recorded which). The receptors were sampled from a female donor with ankylosing spondylitis or in good health (not recorded which).

A few counts support this clonotype. The rearrangement uses TRBV10-2 and TRBJ2-1; possibly TRBD1 for D (5 bases). V shed 8 bases and J shed 10 bases, with 18 bases lying between them. CDR3 length: 13 amino acids. CDR1 is WSHSY and CDR2 is SAAADI in the germline V gene. The CDR3 DNA reads as TGCGCCAGCTTTAGCCCAGGGAATATGGAGCAGTTCTTC. It yields the protein CASFSPGNMEQFF.

This clonotype was observed at least ten times. The chain is built from TRBV30 and TRBJ2-7, with D maybe TRBD1 (6 bases). CDR1 GTSNPN and CDR2 SVGIG come from the germline V gene (reference sequence). The length of the CDR3 is 12 residues. Trimming cost V 2 bases and J 2 bases, with 7 bases left between them. The CDR3 nucleotides are TGTGCCTGGAGTACAGGGACCTACGAGCAGTACTTC. Translating it yields CAWSTGTYEQYF.

This clonotype was picked up many times. The chain is built from TRBV4-3 and TRBJ2-1, with TRBD2 identical over 14 bases. The V gene end was trimmed by 2 bases and the J gene end by 5 bases; junction bases not matched to a gene: 2. This CDR3 is 16 amino acids long. The germline CDR1 and CDR2 sequences are LGHNA and YSLEER. The CDR3 protein is CASSQLGLAGDNEQFF. CDR3 coding DNA: TGCGCCAGCAGCCAATTGGGACTAGCGGGGGACAATGAGCAGTTCTTC.

This clonotype occurred many times. The V and J genes are TRBV11-3 and TRBJ2-1; 7 bases are shared with TRBD1. Trimming cost V 5 bases and J 9 bases; bases outside gene matches: 19. In germline, CDR1 is SGHNT, CDR2 YENEEA. The CDR3 runs 17 residues. CDR3 in amino acids: CASSTYDRVLLRGEQFF. DNA of the CDR3: TGTGCCAGCAGCACTTACGACAGGGTACTTTTGCGCGGTGAGCAGTTCTTC.

In its sample, this clonotype was seen many times. The chain couples TRBV20-1 to TRBJ2-5; 7 bases are a match to TRBD1. This CDR3 is 13 amino acids long. V trimming: 5 bases; J trimming: 3 bases; junction bases outside the gene matches: 6. Looked up from germline, CDR1 is DFQATT and CDR2 is SNEGSKA (reference sequence). The CDR3 DNA is TGCAGTGCTGAGGCCGGGACAGAAGAGACCCAGTACTTC. Its protein product is CSAEAGTEETQYF.

This clonotype has a count of ten or more. This chain uses TRBV29-1 with TRBJ2-7, with no clear D. From germline, CDR1 is SQVTM and CDR2 ANQGSEA. CDR3 length: 11 amino acids. V lost 4 bases and J 2 bases, leaving 6 bases between the germline ends. The CDR3 region is CSVALAYEQYF. CDR3 DNA: TGCAGCGTTGCTCTAGCCTACGAGCAGTACTTC.

In this sample, this clonotype turned up many times. The J gene is TRBJ1-2, the V gene TRBV28; perhaps TRBD1 as D (6 bases). Germline assignment: CDR1 MDHEN and CDR2 SYDVKM. V lost 7 bases and J 1 base, leaving 13 bases between the germline ends. This CDR3 region has 14 residues. The CDR3 DNA sequence: TGTGCCAGCAAGGCAGGGGCGCTTAACTATGGCTACACCTTC. As protein: CASKAGALNYGYTF.

Many counts were recorded for this clonotype. The chain recombines TRBV20-1 with TRBJ2-7; 7 bases are shared with TRBD2. The V gene end was trimmed by 4 bases and the J gene end by 2 bases; junction bases not matched to a gene: 11. CDR1 is DFQATT and CDR2 is SNEGSKA in the germline V gene (reference sequence). The CDR3 contains 15 residues. CDR3 in amino acids: CSANPGTIPTYEQYF. The CDR3, as DNA: TGCAGTGCTAACCCCGGGACTATACCGACCTACGAGCAGTACTTC.

This clonotype was observed many times. The chain couples TRBV3-1 to TRBJ2-3, with TRBD2 as a possible D gene (5 bases). The CDR3 extends over 14 amino acids. Germline V lookup: CDR1 LGHDT, CDR2 YNNKEL (reference sequence). Trimming took off 1 base at V and 1 base at J, with 6 bases between the two ends. For the CDR3, the DNA is TGTGCCAGCAGCCAAGTCGGGGGCACAGATACGCAGTATTTT. This sequence encodes CASSQVGGTDTQYF.